These 19 T cell receptor beta chains came from one sample sequenced in a study of cytomegalovirus exposure and HLA in healthy donors (dated by TCRdb to 2017 to 2019). Library method: the immunoSEQ multiplex PCR assay. For the multiplex PCR, a mixture combining 60 forward primers for TCR Vbeta segments and 13 reverse primers for TCR Jbeta segments was used. Imported from immuneACCESS, the table was reduced by TCRdb to in-frame sequences with V and J called. These copies leave out some clones; in studies compared against another copy, an unresolved V gene accounts for under half, and the cause of the remainder is not known. This sample comprises about 82,000 clones, 65% to 80% of them detected only once. 10% to 15% of the sample is taken by the ten largest. Sequencing input: PBMCs. The receptors here all came from a human donor in good health.

This clone was observed a single time. V gene TRBV9 combines with J gene TRBJ1-1; D possibly corresponds to TRBD1 (5 bases). V was clipped by 2 bases and J by 1 base, with 12 bases between them. Germline values: CDR1 SGDLS, CDR2 YYNGEE. The CDR3 spans 15 residues. The CDR3 sequence: CASSVLRGGNTEAFF. DNA for the CDR3: TGTGCCAGCAGCGTGTTGAGGGGAGGGAACACTGAAGCTTTCTTT.

This clone was observed a few times. This chain connects TRBV5-1 to TRBJ1-6; 8 positions agree with TRBD1. The CDR3 extends over 15 amino acids. J lost 10 bases, V lost 0 bases, and 6 bases had no gene match. The germline CDR1 and CDR2 sequences are SGHRS and YFSETQ. The CDR3 DNA reads TGCGCCAGCAGCTTGGGGGGACAGGACCGGTCACCCCTCCACTTT. It yields the protein CASSLGGQDRSPLHF.

This clone was seen a single time. V is TRBV4-1 and J is TRBJ1-1; D is possibly TRBD1 (6 bases). Germline CDR1 is MGHRA and CDR2 is YSYEKL. The ends were cut back, 4 bases at V and 6 bases at J, with 21 bases in the middle. The CDR3 sequence is 16 residues long. The DNA of the CDR3 is TGCGCCAGCAGCCCGCCTCGCCGGGTGGGGGCCCCTGAAGCTTTCTTT. Amino acid sequence: CASSPPRRVGAPEAFF.

V is TRBV10-3 and J is TRBJ1-1, with no clear D. Trimming took 2 bases from V and 6 from J, leaving 10 bases between them. The CDR3 has 13 amino acids. Germline loops: CDR1 ENHRY, CDR2 SYGVKD. As DNA, the CDR3 is TGTGCCATCAGTGAGGAGGAGGGCGCTGAAGCTTTCTTT. Translation: CAISEEEGAEAFF.

This clone was found a few times. The gene calls are TRBV7-2 and TRBJ2-1; the D gene is possibly TRBD2 (6 bases). Per germline, CDR1 SGHTA and CDR2 FQGNSA. This CDR3 region has 15 residues. The ends were cut back, 5 bases at V and 9 bases at J, with 20 bases in the middle. CDR3 amino acids: CASSLQEGGAGEQFF. DNA for the CDR3: TGTGCCAGCAGCCTCCAAGAGGGCGGGGCAGGTGAGCAGTTCTTC.

V and J are TRBV9 and TRBJ2-7, with TRBD2 identical over 9 bases. Germline V gives CDR1 SGDLS, CDR2 YYNGEE. With V trimmed by 4 bases and J by 0 bases, 5 bases remained unmatched. CDR3 size: 15 residues. CDR3 DNA sequence: TGTGCCAGCAGCCTCGGACTAGCGTCCTCCTACGAGCAGTACTTC. As protein: CASSLGLASSYEQYF.

The chain has TRBV14 and TRBJ2-7; a possible D gene is TRBD1 (6 bases). Trimming took 0 bases from V and 5 from J, leaving 14 bases between them. The CDR3 sequence is 15 residues long. Germline assignment: CDR1 SGHDN and CDR2 FVKESK. This chain's CDR3 is CASSQDVGYRDEQYF. The CDR3, as DNA: TGTGCCAGCAGCCAAGACGTGGGTTACAGGGACGAGCAGTACTTC. Full variable domain (rest looked up from reference TRBV14 and TRBJ2-7): EAGVTQFPSHSVIEKGQTVTLRCDPISGHDNLYWYRRVMGKEIKFLLHFVKESKQDESGMPNNRFLAERTGGTYSTLKVQPAELEDSGVYFCASSQDVGYRDEQYFGPGTRLTVT.

This rearrangement joins TRBV30 to TRBJ1-1; possibly TRBD1 for D (5 bases). V was clipped by 5 bases and J by 7 bases, with 17 bases between them. CDR1 and CDR2 from the germline V gene are GTSNPN and SVGIG (reference sequence). CDR3 length equals 13 residues. CDR3 sequence (DNA): TGTGCCTGGTCGGGGGAGGTCCGGCGTGAAGCTTTCTTT. Translation gives CAWSGEVRREAFF.

This clone was picked up many times. The chain uses TRBV5-4 and TRBJ2-7, with 9 bases aligning to TRBD1. The CDR3 totals 14 residues. In germline, CDR1 is SGHNT, CDR2 YYREEE (reference sequence). J was trimmed by 4 bases and V by 1 base; bases with no gene match: 3. This CDR3 reads CASSLTQGAYEQYF. Written as DNA, the CDR3 is TGTGCCAGCAGCTTGACACAGGGGGCTTACGAGCAGTACTTC.

The rearrangement uses TRBV25-1 and TRBJ2-7; 7 bases map to TRBD2. Germline CDR1 is MGHDK and CDR2 is SYGVNS. With V trimmed by 8 bases and J by 3 bases, 1 base remained unmatched. The CDR3 is 11 residues long. This chain's CDR3 is CASGGGYEQYF. In nucleotides, the CDR3 is TGTGCCAGCGGGGGGGGCTACGAGCAGTACTTC.

This clone was counted only a few times. The genes are TRBV9 and TRBJ2-3; TRBD2 is a possible D gene (6 bases). In germline, CDR1 is SGDLS, CDR2 YYNGEE. The CDR3 is made up of 14 amino acids. The V end was cut by 7 bases, the J end by 0 bases, with 12 bases between. The CDR3 region has the DNA TGTGCCAGCGCGGGGAGGCAAAGCACAGATACGCAGTATTTT. Protein: CASAGRQSTDTQYF.

This clone was found once. V usage is TRBV29-1 and J usage is TRBJ1-1, with a possible D match to TRBD1 (6 bases). The CDR3 extends over 15 amino acids. Germline V gene lookup returns CDR1 SQVTM and CDR2 ANQGSEA. V lost 3 bases, J lost 6 bases, and 20 bases lay in between. CDR3 protein: CSVDTPARGGAEAFF. The CDR3 nucleotides read TGCAGCGTTGACACGCCGGCCAGGGGTGGGGCTGAAGCTTTCTTT.

The chain is built from TRBV5-1 and TRBJ1-4, with 9 bases that match TRBD1. This CDR3 contains 15 residues. Germline CDR1 SGHRS, CDR2 YFSETQ. The ends lost 4 bases at V and 3 bases at J; junction bases unmatched: 4. The CDR3 sequence: CASSQGDRANEKLFF. CDR3 DNA sequence: TGCGCCAGCAGCCAAGGGGACAGGGCTAATGAAAAACTGTTTTTT.

The rearrangement uses TRBV7-8 and TRBJ2-7; D remains ambiguous. The CDR3 length is 15 residues. Per germline, CDR1 SGHVS and CDR2 FQNEAQ. The ends were cut back, 0 bases at V and 1 base at J, with 10 bases in the middle. The CDR3 region is CASSLAISESYEQYF. CDR3 coding DNA: TGTGCCAGCAGCTTAGCGATATCAGAATCCTACGAGCAGTACTTC.

The chain employs TRBV5-1 and TRBJ2-7; weak D call: TRBD1 (6 bases). CDR3 size: 15 residues. Trimming stripped 4 bases from V and 7 bases from J, with 21 bases between. The V gene's germline CDR1 is SGHRS and CDR2 YFSETQ. Here the CDR3 reads CASSVLQGTLKEQYF. In DNA form, the CDR3 reads TGCGCCAGCAGCGTGCTGCAGGGGACACTAAAAGAGCAGTACTTC.

The J gene is TRBJ2-3, the V gene TRBV6-5; D possibly corresponds to TRBD2 (6 bases). CDR1 is MNHEY and CDR2 is SVGAGI in the germline V gene. The CDR3 covers 15 residues. V shed 3 bases and J shed 1 base, with 11 bases lying between them. The CDR3 bases are TGTGCCAGCAGTTATCCCGGAGGGGGCACAGATACGCAGTATTTT. Its protein product is CASSYPGGGTDTQYF.

J is TRBJ2-5 and V is TRBV30; 14 nucleotides match TRBD2. The CDR3 has 17 amino acids. CDR1 GTSNPN and CDR2 SVGIG come from the germline V gene (reference sequence). V lost 4 bases and J lost 3; bases outside the gene matches: 10. The CDR3 nucleotides are TGTGCCTGGACATCCCCCGGGACTAGCGGGGGAGAAGAGACCCAGTACTTC. Translated, it gives CAWTSPGTSGGEETQYF. The full variable domain, its missing parts supplied by reference TRBV30 and TRBJ2-5, is SQTIHQWPATLVQPVGSPLSLECTVEGTSNPNLYWYRQAAGRGLQLLFYSVGIGQISSEVPQNLSASRPQDRQFILSSKKLLLSDSGFYLCAWTSPGTSGGEETQYFGPGTRLLVL.

V gene TRBV18 combines with J gene TRBJ1-6, with 7 nucleotides matching TRBD1. The germline CDR1 and CDR2 sequences are KGHSH and LQKENI. With 6 bases clipped from V and 10 bases from J, the junction kept 3 bases outside the gene matches. This CDR3 is 12 amino acids long. Here the CDR3 reads CASSSQGSPLHF. CDR3 nucleotides: TGTGCCAGCTCGTCACAGGGGTCACCCCTCCACTTT.

The chain has TRBV5-4 and TRBJ2-5; 9 bases are a match to TRBD2. Germline V gene sequence: CDR1 SGHNT, CDR2 YYREEE (reference sequence). This CDR3 is 17 amino acids long. With V trimmed by 1 base and J by 2 bases, 9 bases remained unmatched. The CDR3 protein is CASSLLTLAGLQETQYF. In DNA form, the CDR3 reads TGTGCCAGCAGCTTGCTCACCCTAGCGGGGCTACAAGAGACCCAGTACTTC.